These 15 T cell receptor beta chains were all obtained from the same sample, sequenced in a study of T cell clonotyping in hematopoietic cell transplantation. Clones were sequenced by immunoSEQ multiplex PCR, and TCRdb holds only the in-frame ones, with some missing. The table lists 30,000 to 45,000 clones, roughly 88% of them singletons. Input material: peripheral blood mononuclear cells. Receptors originate from a woman in her thirties or forties in good health. Some clones in this sample may be carry-over from other donors' samples.

This rearrangement joins TRBV28 to TRBJ1-2, with 9 bases matching TRBD1. Germline-derived CDR1 and CDR2 are MDHEN and SYDVKM. The CDR3 is made up of 15 amino acids. J lost 4 bases, V lost 3 bases, and 6 bases had no gene match. CDR3 in DNA: TGTGCCAGCAGTTTGCCCTGGACAGGGGTCTATGGCTACACCTTC. Translation: CASSLPWTGVYGYTF.

This rearrangement joins TRBV28 to TRBJ2-1, with 9 bases identical to TRBD2. Germline V lookup: CDR1 MDHEN, CDR2 SYDVKM. V trimming: 5 bases; J trimming: 5 bases; junction bases outside the gene matches: 7. The CDR3 length is 15 residues. The CDR3 nucleotides are TGTGCCAGCAGTATTAGCGGGAGAAACGACAATGAGCAGTTCTTC. Protein product: CASSISGRNDNEQFF.

Here the CDR3 reads CACRRRVDPEQYF. In DNA form, the CDR3 reads TGTGCCTGCCGGAGGAGAGTAGACCCCGAGCAGTACTTC. The V call is TRBV30, the J call TRBJ2-7; possible D gene TRBD2, 5 bases. CDR3 length equals 13 residues. The V end lost 6 bases, the J end lost 6 bases, and 18 bases lay between the germline ends. CDR1 is GTSNPN and CDR2 is SVGIG in the germline V gene (reference sequence).

The rearrangement uses TRBV5-1 and TRBJ2-7; D may be TRBD1 (5 bases). The V end was cut by 4 bases, the J end by 0 bases, with 14 bases between. Germline assignment: CDR1 SGHRS and CDR2 YFSETQ. The CDR3 runs to 15 residues. CDR3 region: CASSPRTKSSYEQYF. In DNA form, the CDR3 reads TGCGCCAGCAGCCCGAGGACAAAGAGCTCCTACGAGCAGTACTTC.

The chain couples TRBV19 to TRBJ1-2; no clear D. Germline assignment: CDR1 LNHDA and CDR2 SQIVND (reference sequence). The CDR3 consists of 14 residues. Between the trimmed V and J ends, which lost 0 bases and 8 bases, there was a span of 13 bases. CDR3 bases: TGTGCCAGTAGTATAGATCTGCAGAATCGGGGCTACACCTTC. It translates to CASSIDLQNRGYTF.

The CDR3 sequence: CASRPSNEQFF. CDR3 sequence (DNA): TGTGCCAGCCGGCCAAGCAATGAGCAGTTCTTC. The gene calls are TRBV7-9 and TRBJ2-1; D remains unclear. CDR1 SEHNR and CDR2 FQNEAQ come from the germline V gene (reference sequence). The CDR3 totals 11 residues. Deletions cut 8 bases from V and 6 bases from J, with 8 bases between.

CDR3 residues: CAWTRQGALSGYTF. CDR3 DNA sequence: TGTGCCTGGACTCGACAGGGGGCATTGAGTGGCTACACCTTC. The chain recombines TRBV30 with TRBJ1-2; 10 bases are shared with TRBD1. Germline V gene lookup returns CDR1 GTSNPN and CDR2 SVGIG (reference sequence). V lost 4 bases to trimming and J lost 7 bases; unmatched junction nucleotides: 9. The CDR3 runs 14 residues.

This sequence joins TRBV6-5 and TRBJ1-4, with a possible D match to TRBD1 (6 bases). V was clipped by 1 base and J by 0 bases, with 9 bases between them. The CDR3 spans 16 residues. CDR1 and CDR2 from the germline V gene are MNHEY and SVGAGI. The CDR3 DNA follows: TGTGCCAGCAGTTACTGGGGGGACACAACTAATGAAAAACTGTTTTTT. It encodes CASSYWGDTTNEKLFF.

The chain employs TRBV7-9 and TRBJ2-7; TRBD2 agrees at 8 bases. CDR3 size: 14 residues. V trimming: 5 bases; J trimming: 3 bases; junction bases outside the gene matches: 6. Germline V gene data show CDR1 as SEHNR and CDR2 as FQNEAQ (reference sequence). CDR3 DNA sequence: TGTGCCAGCAGCCCCGGGGGGGACAACTACGAGCAGTACTTC. It is translated as CASSPGGDNYEQYF.

The chain recombines TRBV7-2 with TRBJ2-1; 8 positions agree with TRBD2. Looked up from germline, CDR1 is SGHTA and CDR2 is FQGNSA. This CDR3 is built from 14 residues. V dropped 10 bases and J dropped 5; count of bases not matched to a gene: 10. The CDR3 DNA reads as TGTGCCACAAATTCCGGGACTAGTAACAATGAGCAGTTCTTC. Amino acid sequence: CATNSGTSNNEQFF.

The chain employs TRBV11-3 and TRBJ2-1; TRBD2 agrees at 9 bases. The CDR3 loop spans 17 amino acids. Germline CDR1 SGHNT, CDR2 YENEEA. After removal of 3 bases from V and 4 bases from J, the junction contained 10 bases not matched to a gene. CDR3 coding DNA: TGTGCCAGCAGCTTCCCCCGGGGGACTAGCAGATACAATGAGCAGTTCTTC. It codes for CASSFPRGTSRYNEQFF.

The rearrangement links TRBV2 to TRBJ2-3; D might be TRBD2 (5 bases). The ends were cut back, 4 bases at V and 7 bases at J, with 36 bases in the middle. Germline CDR1 is SNHLY and CDR2 is FYNNEI. The CDR3 spans 21 residues. The CDR3 sequence: CASSGVRQSTSLAPRINTQYF. The CDR3 coding sequence is TGTGCCAGCAGTGGGGTTCGGCAGTCCACCAGCCTAGCTCCCAGGATAAATACGCAGTATTTT.

The chain is built from TRBV25-1 and TRBJ2-1; 7 bases line up with TRBD2. There are 13 residues in the CDR3. The junction had 12 bases not matched to a gene; V was cut back by 6 bases and J by 13 bases. Germline CDR1 MGHDK, CDR2 SYGVNS. The CDR3 bases are TGTGCCAGCAGCATTTCTAGCGGAACTACCCAGTTCTTC. Protein sequence: CASSISSGTTQFF.

The chain joins TRBV19 to TRBJ2-3; 11 bases are shared with TRBD2. Germline loops: CDR1 LNHDA, CDR2 SQIVND (reference sequence). With 5 bases clipped from V and 2 bases from J, the junction kept 3 bases outside the gene matches. The CDR3 is 15 residues long. The CDR3 coding sequence is TGTGCCAGTAGTTCTAGCGGGAGGACCACAGATACGCAGTATTTT. It codes for CASSSSGRTTDTQYF.

The chain has TRBV5-4 and TRBJ2-3, with a weak D call TRBD2 (5 bases). This CDR3 region has 14 residues. Germline V CDR1 and CDR2: SGHNT, YYREEE (reference sequence). Trimming removed 0 bases at V and 5 bases at J, with 10 bases between. DNA for the CDR3: TGTGCCAGCAGCTTGGCGGGGATCAGAGATACGCAGTATTTT. This translates into CASSLAGIRDTQYF. Using reference TRBV5-4 and TRBJ2-3 for the parts outside the CDR3, the full variable domain is ETGVTQSPTHLIKTRGQQVTLRCSSQSGHNTVSWYQQALGQGPQFIFQYYREEENGRGNFPPRFSGLQFPNYSSELNVNALELDDSALYLCASSLAGIRDTQYFGPGTRLTVL.